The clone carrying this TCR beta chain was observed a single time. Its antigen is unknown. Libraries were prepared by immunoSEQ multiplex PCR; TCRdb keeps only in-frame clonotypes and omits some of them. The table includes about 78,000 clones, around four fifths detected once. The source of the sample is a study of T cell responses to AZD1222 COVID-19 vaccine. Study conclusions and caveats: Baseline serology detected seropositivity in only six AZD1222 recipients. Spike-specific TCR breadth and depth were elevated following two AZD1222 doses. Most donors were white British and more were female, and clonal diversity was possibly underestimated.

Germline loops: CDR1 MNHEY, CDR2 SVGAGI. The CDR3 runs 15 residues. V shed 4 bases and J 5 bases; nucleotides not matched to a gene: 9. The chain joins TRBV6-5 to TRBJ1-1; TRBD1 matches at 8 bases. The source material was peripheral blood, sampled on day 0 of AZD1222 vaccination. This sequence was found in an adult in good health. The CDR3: CASSFWTGTSTEAFF. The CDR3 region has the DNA TGTGCCAGCAGTTTTTGGACAGGGACCTCAACTGAAGCTTTCTTT.